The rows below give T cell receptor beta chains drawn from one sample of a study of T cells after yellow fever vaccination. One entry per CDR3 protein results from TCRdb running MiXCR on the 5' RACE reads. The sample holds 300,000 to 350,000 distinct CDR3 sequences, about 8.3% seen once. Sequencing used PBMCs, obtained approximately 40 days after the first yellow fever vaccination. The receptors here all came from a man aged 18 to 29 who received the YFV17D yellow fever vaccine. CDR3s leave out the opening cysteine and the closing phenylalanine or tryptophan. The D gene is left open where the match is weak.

ASSRTRDNSETQY	TRBV19	.	TRBJ2-5
ASSLDGYTDTQY	TRBV5-1	.	TRBJ2-3
SASSFLQTGELF	TRBV20-1	.	TRBJ2-2
ASSSGQAITGELF	TRBV11-2	TRBD1	TRBJ2-2
ASSPEAGGIQPQH	TRBV6-2/TRBV6-3	TRBD1	TRBJ1-5
ASSLEALNEKLF	TRBV5-1	.	TRBJ1-4
SAKDNYNSPLH	TRBV20-1	.	TRBJ1-6
ASSSSLPRGADTQY	TRBV5-5	.	TRBJ2-3
AGLGGRAYSNQPQH	TRBV21-1	.	TRBJ1-5
ASSQDPTSGGTDTQY	TRBV4-2	TRBD2	TRBJ2-3
ASSSLYKDRGNTIY	TRBV27	TRBD1	TRBJ1-3
ASSSAGVLGEQY	TRBV6-5	.	TRBJ2-7
ASSYLLGLGGYT	TRBV6-5	.	TRBJ1-2
ATSIDSDTGELF	TRBV15	.	TRBJ2-2
ASSFNGPLEQY	TRBV5-1	.	TRBJ2-7
ASSQDPNSYNEQF	TRBV4-3	.	TRBJ2-1
ASGRNGYT	TRBV5-6	.	TRBJ1-2
ASSLTGGSYEKLF	TRBV7-3	.	TRBJ1-4
ASSSAGGPEQY	TRBV12-3/TRBV12-4	TRBD1	TRBJ2-7
ASTRDGGGRNEQF	TRBV7-6	.	TRBJ2-1
ASSLYRAAGNTIY	TRBV7-2	.	TRBJ1-3
AIGGLAGEQETQY	TRBV2	TRBD2	TRBJ2-5
ASSLNPGDTEAF	TRBV12-3/TRBV12-4	.	TRBJ1-1
ASSLEGTGADTQY	TRBV5-1	TRBD1	TRBJ2-3
ASSQGWAGALGNEQY	TRBV4-3	.	TRBJ2-7
AISKGGDGYT	TRBV10-3	.	TRBJ1-2
ASSYGGGAGANVLT	TRBV6-5	.	TRBJ2-6
ASSQAGQGGIYEQY	TRBV3-1	TRBD1	TRBJ2-7
ASSPPGQGKTQY	TRBV6-2/TRBV6-3	TRBD1	TRBJ2-5
ASSQELQGANTGELF	TRBV4-2	.	TRBJ2-2
ASRRQGASQETQY	TRBV7-9	TRBD1	TRBJ2-5
ASSEGGGYT	TRBV6-5	.	TRBJ1-2
ASSISPASSYNSPLH	TRBV12-3/TRBV12-4	.	TRBJ1-6
ATSDQDRGAYNEQF	TRBV24-1	TRBD1	TRBJ2-1
ASSPGLLPGETQY	TRBV27	.	TRBJ2-5
ASSLARAASLD	TRBV7-2	.	TRBJ1-2
ASAETGPLEQF	TRBV7-9	.	TRBJ2-1
SVTAPANYGYT	TRBV29-1	.	TRBJ1-2
ASSQAPGPNEKLF	TRBV4-2	.	TRBJ1-4
ASSRDSPTDTQY	TRBV5-4	TRBD1	TRBJ2-3
ASTALAGLTDTQY	TRBV6-1	TRBD2	TRBJ2-3
SVGLVGGQETQY	TRBV29-1	.	TRBJ2-5
ASSLQAMNTEAF	TRBV12-3/TRBV12-4	.	TRBJ1-1
ASSLLVSGELF	TRBV6-5	.	TRBJ2-2
ASSVAAFNTEAF	TRBV9	.	TRBJ1-1